This T cell receptor (beta chain) appears in the sequencing data of a study of blood T cell repertoires in COVID-19. Study-level information: Researchers got acute and convalescent COVID-19 samples from the United States, Italy and Spain. PBMCs, B-cell-depleted T cells, or T cells provided the cDNA or gDNA that made up the material.

CDR1 is MDHEN, CDR2 SYDVKM, per germline. CDR3 length: 12 residues. Trimming took off 2 bases at V and 5 bases at J, with 7 bases between the two ends. All enrollees were about 18 to 100 years old and from 20 to 25 US areas. In Cohort 3, a recovered donor had either two negative PCRs, clearance, or symptom resolution. Measured with immunoSEQ multiplex PCR; TCRdb has only the in-frame clones, and not every one. The table shows about 260,000 clones, with approximately 90% occurring only once. What was sequenced was PBMCs or T cells enriched from blood (not recorded which). The sequence came from a woman between 18 and 29 years old who had recovered from COVID-19. The chain recombines TRBV28 with TRBJ2-7, with unresolved D. CDR3 DNA: TGTGCCAGCAGTTTACGACTTCACGAGCAGTACTTC. It specifies CASSLRLHEQYF.